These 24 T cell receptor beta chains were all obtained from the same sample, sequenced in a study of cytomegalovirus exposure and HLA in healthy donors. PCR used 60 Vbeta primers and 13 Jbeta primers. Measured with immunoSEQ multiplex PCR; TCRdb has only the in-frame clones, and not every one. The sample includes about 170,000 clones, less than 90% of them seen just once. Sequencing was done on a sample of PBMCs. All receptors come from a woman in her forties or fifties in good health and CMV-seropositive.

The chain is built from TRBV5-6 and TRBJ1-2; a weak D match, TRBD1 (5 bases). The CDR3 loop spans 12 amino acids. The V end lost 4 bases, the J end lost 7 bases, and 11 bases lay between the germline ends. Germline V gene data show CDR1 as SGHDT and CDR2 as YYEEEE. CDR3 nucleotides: TGTGCCAGCAGCCGCCGGGGGGGTGGCTACACCTTC. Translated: CASSRRGGGYTF.

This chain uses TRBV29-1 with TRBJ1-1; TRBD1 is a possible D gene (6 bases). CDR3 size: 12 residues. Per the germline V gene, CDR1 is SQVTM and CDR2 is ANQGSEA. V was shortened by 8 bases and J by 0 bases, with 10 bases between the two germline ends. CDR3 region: CSSPGVNTEAFF. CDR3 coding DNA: TGCAGCTCCCCAGGGGTGAACACTGAAGCTTTCTTT.

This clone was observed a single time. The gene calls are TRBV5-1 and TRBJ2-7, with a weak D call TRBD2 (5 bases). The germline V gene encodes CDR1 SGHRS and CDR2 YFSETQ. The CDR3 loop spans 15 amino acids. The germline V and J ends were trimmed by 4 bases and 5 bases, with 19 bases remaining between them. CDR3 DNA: TGCGCCAGCAGCAAACTGGCGGTAGGCGGGCACGAGCAGTACTTC. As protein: CASSKLAVGGHEQYF. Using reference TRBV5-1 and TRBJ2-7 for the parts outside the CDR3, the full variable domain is KAGVTQTPRYLIKTRGQQVTLSCSPISGHRSVSWYQQTPGQGLQFLFEYFSETQRNKGNFPGRFSGRQFSNSRSEMNVSTLELGDSALYLCASSKLAVGGHEQYFGPGTRLTVT.

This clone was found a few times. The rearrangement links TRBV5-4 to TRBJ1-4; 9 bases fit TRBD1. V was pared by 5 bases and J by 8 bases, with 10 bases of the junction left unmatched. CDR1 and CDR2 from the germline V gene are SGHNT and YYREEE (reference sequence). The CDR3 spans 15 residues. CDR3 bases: TGTGCCAGCAGGCTGGGACAGGGAAGAGGAGAAAAACTGTTTTTT. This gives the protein CASRLGQGRGEKLFF.

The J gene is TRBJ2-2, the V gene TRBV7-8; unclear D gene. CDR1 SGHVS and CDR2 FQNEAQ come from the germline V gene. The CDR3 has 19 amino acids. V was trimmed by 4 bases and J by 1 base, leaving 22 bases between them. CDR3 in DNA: TGTGCCAGCAGCTCCGCCTACCTTATTCGCCGAGGGAACACCGGGGAGCTGTTTTTT. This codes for CASSSAYLIRRGNTGELFF. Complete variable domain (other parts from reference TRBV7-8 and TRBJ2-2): GAGVSQSPRYKVAKRGQDVALRCDPISGHVSLFWYQQALGQGPEFLTYFQNEAQLDKSGLPSDRFFAERPEGSVSTLKIQRTQQEDSAVYLCASSSAYLIRRGNTGELFFGEGSRLTVL.

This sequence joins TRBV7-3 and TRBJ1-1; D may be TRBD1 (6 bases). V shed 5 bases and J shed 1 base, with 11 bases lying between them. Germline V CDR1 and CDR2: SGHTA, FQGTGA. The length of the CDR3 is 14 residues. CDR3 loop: CASSLDRANTEAFF. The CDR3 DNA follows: TGTGCCAGCAGCCTGGACAGAGCGAACACTGAAGCTTTCTTT.

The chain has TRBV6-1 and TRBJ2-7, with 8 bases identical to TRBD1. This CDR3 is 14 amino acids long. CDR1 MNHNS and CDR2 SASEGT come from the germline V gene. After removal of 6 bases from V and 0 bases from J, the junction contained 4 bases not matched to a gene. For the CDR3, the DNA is TGTGCCAGCAGGTGGGACAGGAGCTCCTACGAGCAGTACTTC. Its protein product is CASRWDRSSYEQYF.

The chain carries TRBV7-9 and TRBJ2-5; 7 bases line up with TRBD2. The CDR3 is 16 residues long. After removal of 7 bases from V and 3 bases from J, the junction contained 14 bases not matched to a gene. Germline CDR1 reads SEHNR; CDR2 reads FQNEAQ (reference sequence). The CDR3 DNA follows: TGTGCCAGCAACCCATCCTGGGGAGGGCGAGAAGAGACCCAGTACTTC. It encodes CASNPSWGGREETQYF.

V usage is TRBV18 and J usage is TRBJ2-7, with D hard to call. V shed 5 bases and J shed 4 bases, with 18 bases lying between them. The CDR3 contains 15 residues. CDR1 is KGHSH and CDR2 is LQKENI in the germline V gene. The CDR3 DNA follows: TGTGCCAGCTCATCGGAACTACTGTCCCCTTACGAGCAGTACTTC. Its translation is CASSSELLSPYEQYF.

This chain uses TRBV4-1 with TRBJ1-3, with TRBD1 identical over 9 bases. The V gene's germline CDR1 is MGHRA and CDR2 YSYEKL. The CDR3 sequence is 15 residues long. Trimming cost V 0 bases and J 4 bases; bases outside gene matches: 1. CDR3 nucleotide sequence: TGCGCCAGCAGCCAAGATGGGACAGGGGGAAACACCATATATTTT. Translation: CASSQDGTGGNTIYF.

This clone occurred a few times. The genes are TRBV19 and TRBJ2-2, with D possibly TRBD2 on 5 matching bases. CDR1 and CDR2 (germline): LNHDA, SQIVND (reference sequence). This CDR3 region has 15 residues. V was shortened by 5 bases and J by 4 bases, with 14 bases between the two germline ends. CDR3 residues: CASSGWGEATGELFF. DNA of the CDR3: TGTGCCAGTAGTGGTTGGGGAGAAGCCACCGGGGAGCTGTTTTTT.

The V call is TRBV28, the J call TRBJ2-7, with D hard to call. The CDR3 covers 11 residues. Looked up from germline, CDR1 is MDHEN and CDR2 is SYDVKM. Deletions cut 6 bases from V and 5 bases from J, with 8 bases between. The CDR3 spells CASSRLDEQYF. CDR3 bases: TGTGCCAGCAGCAGACTCGACGAGCAGTACTTC.

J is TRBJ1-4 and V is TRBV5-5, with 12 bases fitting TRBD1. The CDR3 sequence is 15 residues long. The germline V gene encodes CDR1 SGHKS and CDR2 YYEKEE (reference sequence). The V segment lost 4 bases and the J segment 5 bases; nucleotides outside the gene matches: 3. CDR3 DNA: TGTGCCAGCAGCGGGGGGACAGGGGGCAATGAAAAACTGTTTTTT. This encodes CASSGGTGGNEKLFF.

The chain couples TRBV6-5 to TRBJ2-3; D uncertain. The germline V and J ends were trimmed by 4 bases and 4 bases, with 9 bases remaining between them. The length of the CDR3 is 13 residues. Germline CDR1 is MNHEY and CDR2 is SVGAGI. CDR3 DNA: TGTGCCAGCAGTTCTTTGGCGGCAGATACGCAGTATTTT. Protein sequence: CASSSLAADTQYF.

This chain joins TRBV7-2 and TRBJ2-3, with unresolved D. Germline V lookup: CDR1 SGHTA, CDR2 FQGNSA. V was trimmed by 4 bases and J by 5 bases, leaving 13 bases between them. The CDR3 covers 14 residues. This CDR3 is CASSSHPSQDTQYF. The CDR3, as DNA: TGTGCCAGCAGCTCCCACCCCTCACAAGATACGCAGTATTTT.

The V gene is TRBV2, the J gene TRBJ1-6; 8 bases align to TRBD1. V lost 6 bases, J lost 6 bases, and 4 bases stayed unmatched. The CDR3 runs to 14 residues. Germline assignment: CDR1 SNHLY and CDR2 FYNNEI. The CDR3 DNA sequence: TGTGCCAGCAGGGACAGGGTCTCTAATTCACCCCTCCACTTT. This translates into CASRDRVSNSPLHF. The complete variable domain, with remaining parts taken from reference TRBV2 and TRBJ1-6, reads EPEVTQTPSHQVTQMGQEVILRCVPISNHLYFYWYRQILGQKVEFLVSFYNNEISEKSEIFDDQFSVERPDGSNFTLKIRSTKLEDSAMYFCASRDRVSNSPLHFGNGTRLTVT.

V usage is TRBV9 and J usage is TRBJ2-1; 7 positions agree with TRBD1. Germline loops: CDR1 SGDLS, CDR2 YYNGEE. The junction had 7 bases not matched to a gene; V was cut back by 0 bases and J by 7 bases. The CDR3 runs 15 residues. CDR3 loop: CASSVGATGLNEQFF. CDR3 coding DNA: TGTGCCAGCAGCGTAGGCGCGACAGGGTTGAATGAGCAGTTCTTC.

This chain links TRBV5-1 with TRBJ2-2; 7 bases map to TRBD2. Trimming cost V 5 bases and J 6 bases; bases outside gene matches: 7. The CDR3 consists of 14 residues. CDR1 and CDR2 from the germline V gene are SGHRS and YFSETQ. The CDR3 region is CASSFNGGAGELFF. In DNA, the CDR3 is TGCGCCAGCAGTTTTAATGGGGGGGCCGGGGAGCTGTTTTTT. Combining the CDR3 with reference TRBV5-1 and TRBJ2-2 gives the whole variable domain KAGVTQTPRYLIKTRGQQVTLSCSPISGHRSVSWYQQTPGQGLQFLFEYFSETQRNKGNFPGRFSGRQFSNSRSEMNVSTLELGDSALYLCASSFNGGAGELFFGEGSRLTVL.

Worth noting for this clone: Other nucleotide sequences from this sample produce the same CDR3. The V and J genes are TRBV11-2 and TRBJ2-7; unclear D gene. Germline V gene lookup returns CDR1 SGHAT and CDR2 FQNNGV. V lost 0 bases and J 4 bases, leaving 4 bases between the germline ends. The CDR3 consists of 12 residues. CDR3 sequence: CASSLDRYEQYF. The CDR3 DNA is TGTGCCAGCAGCTTAGACAGATACGAGCAGTACTTC.

The CDR3 reads CASSLDLAERATDTQYF. CDR3 sequence (DNA): TGTGCCAGCAGCTTAGACCTAGCGGAGAGGGCCACAGATACGCAGTATTTT. This rearrangement joins TRBV7-9 to TRBJ2-3; the match to TRBD2 covers 7 bases. Germline V gene data show CDR1 as SEHNR and CDR2 as FQNEAQ (reference sequence). This CDR3 is 17 amino acids long. The ends lost 1 base at V and 2 bases at J; junction bases unmatched: 9.

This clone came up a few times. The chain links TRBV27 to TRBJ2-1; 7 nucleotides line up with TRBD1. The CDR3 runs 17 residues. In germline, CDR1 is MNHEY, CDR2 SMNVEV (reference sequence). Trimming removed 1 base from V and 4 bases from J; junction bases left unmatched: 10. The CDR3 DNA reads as TGTGCCAGCAGTTTATTAGGCGGGCGACAGGGATACAATGAGCAGTTCTTC. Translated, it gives CASSLLGGRQGYNEQFF.

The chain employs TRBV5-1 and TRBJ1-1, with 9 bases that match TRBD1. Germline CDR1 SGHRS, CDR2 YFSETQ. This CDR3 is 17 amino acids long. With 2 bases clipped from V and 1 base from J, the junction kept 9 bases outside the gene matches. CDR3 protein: CASSLLPGQGSNTEAFF. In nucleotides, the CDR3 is TGCGCCAGCAGCTTATTGCCGGGACAGGGTTCGAACACTGAAGCTTTCTTT.

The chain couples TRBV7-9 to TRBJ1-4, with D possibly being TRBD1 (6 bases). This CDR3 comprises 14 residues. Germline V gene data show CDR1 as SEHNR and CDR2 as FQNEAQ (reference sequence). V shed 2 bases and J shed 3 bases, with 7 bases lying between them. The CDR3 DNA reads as TGTGCCAGCAGCTTACCAGGGGCTAATGAAAAACTGTTTTTT. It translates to CASSLPGANEKLFF.

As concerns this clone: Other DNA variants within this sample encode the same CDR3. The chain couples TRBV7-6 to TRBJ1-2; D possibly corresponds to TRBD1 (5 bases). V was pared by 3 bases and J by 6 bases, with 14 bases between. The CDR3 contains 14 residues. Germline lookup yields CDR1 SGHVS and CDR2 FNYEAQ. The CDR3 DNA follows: TGTGCCAGCAGCTTTCCTGGGGGAGGGAATGGCTACACCTTC. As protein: CASSFPGGGNGYTF.